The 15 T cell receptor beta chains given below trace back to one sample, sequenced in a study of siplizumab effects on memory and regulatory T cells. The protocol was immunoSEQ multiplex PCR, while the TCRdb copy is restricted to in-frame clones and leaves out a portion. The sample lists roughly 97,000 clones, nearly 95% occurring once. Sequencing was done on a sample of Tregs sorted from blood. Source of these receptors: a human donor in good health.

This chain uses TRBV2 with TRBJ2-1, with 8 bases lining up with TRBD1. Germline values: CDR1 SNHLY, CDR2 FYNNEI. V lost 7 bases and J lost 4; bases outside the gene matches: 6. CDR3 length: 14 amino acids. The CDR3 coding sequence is TGTGCCAGCATTCAGGACAGGGCTTACAATGAGCAGTTCTTC. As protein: CASIQDRAYNEQFF. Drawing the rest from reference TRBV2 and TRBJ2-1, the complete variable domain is EPEVTQTPSHQVTQMGQEVILRCVPISNHLYFYWYRQILGQKVEFLVSFYNNEISEKSEIFDDQFSVERPDGSNFTLKIRSTKLEDSAMYFCASIQDRAYNEQFFGPGTRLTVL.

CDR3 sequence reads: CASRGPDRGSYRYGYTF. Here the CDR3 DNA reads TGTGCCAGTAGGGGCCCGGACAGGGGGTCCTATCGCTATGGCTACACCTTC. V is TRBV19 and J is TRBJ1-2; 10 positions match TRBD1. The V gene end was trimmed by 6 bases and the J gene end by 4 bases; junction bases not matched to a gene: 14. Germline V gene data show CDR1 as LNHDA and CDR2 as SQIVND (reference sequence). The CDR3 is 17 amino acids.

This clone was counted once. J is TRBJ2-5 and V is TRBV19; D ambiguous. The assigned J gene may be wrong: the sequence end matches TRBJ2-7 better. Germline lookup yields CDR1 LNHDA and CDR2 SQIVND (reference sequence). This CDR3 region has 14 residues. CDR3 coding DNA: TGTGCCAGTAGTATGAGTATAAGCTCCTACGAGCAGTACTTC. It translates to CASSMSISSYEQYF.

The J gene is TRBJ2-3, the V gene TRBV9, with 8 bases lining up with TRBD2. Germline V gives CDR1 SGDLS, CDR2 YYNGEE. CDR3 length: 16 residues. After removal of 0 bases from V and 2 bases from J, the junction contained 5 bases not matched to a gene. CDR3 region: CASSVGPAGATDTQYF. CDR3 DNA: TGTGCCAGCAGCGTAGGTCCAGCGGGAGCCACAGATACGCAGTATTTT. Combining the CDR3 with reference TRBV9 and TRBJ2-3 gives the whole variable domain DSGVTQTPKHLITATGQRVTLRCSPRSGDLSVYWYQQSLDQGLQFLIQYYNGEERAKGNILERFSAQQFPDLHSELNLSSLELGDSALYFCASSVGPAGATDTQYFGPGTRLTVL.

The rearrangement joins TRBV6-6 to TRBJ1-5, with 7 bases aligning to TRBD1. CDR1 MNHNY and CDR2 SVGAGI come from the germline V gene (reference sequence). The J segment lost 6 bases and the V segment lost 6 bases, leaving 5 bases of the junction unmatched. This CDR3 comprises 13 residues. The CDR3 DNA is TGTGCCAGCAGACGGGACAGTTTTCAGCCCCAGCATTTT. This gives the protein CASRRDSFQPQHF.

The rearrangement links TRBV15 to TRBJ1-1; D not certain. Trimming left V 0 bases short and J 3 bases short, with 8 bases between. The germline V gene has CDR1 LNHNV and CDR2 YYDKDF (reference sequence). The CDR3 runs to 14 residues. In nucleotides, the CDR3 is TGTGCCACCAGCAGAGATGCAGGAGACACTGAAGCTTTCTTT. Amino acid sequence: CATSRDAGDTEAFF.

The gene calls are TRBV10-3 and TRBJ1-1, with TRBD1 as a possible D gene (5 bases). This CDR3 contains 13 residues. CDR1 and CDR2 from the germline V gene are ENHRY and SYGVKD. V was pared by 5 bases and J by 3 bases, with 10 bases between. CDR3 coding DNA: TGTGCCATCAGTCAGGGAGGGGACACTGAAGCTTTCTTT. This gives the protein CAISQGGDTEAFF.

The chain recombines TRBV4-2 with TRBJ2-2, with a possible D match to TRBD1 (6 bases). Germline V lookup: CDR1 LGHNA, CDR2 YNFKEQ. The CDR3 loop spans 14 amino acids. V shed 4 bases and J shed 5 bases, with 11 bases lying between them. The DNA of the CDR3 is TGTGCCAGCAGCCTCCGACAGGTAACCGGGGAGCTGTTTTTT. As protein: CASSLRQVTGELFF.

The CDR3 DNA follows: TGTGCCAGCAGCCCCCGTGGGGGACTAGCGGGAGCGAGGGGGTATGAGCAGTACTTC. This translates into CASSPRGGLAGARGYEQYF. The rearrangement links TRBV5-4 to TRBJ2-7; 14 bases match TRBD2. Germline V gene lookup returns CDR1 SGHNT and CDR2 YYREEE (reference sequence). Germline trimming cut 4 bases from V and 7 bases from J; bases unmatched to any gene: 19. The CDR3 is 19 amino acids.

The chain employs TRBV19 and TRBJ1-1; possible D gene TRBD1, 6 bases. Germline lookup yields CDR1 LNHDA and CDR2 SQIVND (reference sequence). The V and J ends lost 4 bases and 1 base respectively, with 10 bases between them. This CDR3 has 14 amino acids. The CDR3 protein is CASSRGQQNTEAFF. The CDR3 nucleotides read TGTGCCAGTAGTAGGGGACAACAGAACACTGAAGCTTTCTTT.

The chain's CDR3 is CASSTGQRGYEQYF. CDR3 DNA sequence: TGTGCCAGTAGTACAGGCCAAAGAGGCTACGAGCAGTACTTC. V is TRBV19 and J is TRBJ2-7; D is ambiguous. From germline, CDR1 is LNHDA and CDR2 SQIVND (reference sequence). V lost 4 bases to trimming and J lost 3 bases, with 13 bases between them. This CDR3 region has 14 residues.

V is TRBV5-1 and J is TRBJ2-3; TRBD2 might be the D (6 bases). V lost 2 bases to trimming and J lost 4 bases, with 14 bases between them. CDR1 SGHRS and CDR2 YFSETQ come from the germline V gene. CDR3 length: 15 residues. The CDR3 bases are TGCGCCAGCAGCTTTGGCGGGGTGATCGCAGATACGCAGTATTTT. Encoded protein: CASSFGGVIADTQYF. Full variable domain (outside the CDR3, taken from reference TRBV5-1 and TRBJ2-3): KAGVTQTPRYLIKTRGQQVTLSCSPISGHRSVSWYQQTPGQGLQFLFEYFSETQRNKGNFPGRFSGRQFSNSRSEMNVSTLELGDSALYLCASSFGGVIADTQYFGPGTRLTVL.

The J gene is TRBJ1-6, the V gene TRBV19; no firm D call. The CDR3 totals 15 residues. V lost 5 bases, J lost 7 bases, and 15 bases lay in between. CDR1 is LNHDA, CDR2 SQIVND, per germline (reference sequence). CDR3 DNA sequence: TGTGCCAGTAGTTTTGGGTTGCTCAGGAATTCACCCCTCCACTTT. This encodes CASSFGLLRNSPLHF.

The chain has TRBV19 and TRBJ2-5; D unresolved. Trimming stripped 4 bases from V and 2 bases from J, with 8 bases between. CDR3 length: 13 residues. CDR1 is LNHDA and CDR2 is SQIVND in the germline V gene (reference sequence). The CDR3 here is CASSSGWQETQYF. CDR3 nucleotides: TGTGCCAGTAGTAGTGGGTGGCAAGAGACCCAGTACTTC. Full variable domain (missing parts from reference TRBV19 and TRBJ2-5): DGGITQSPKYLFRKEGQNVTLSCEQNLNHDAMYWYRQDPGQGLRLIYYSQIVNDFQKGDIAEGYSVSREKKESFPLTVTSAQKNPTAFYLCASSSGWQETQYFGPGTRLLVL.

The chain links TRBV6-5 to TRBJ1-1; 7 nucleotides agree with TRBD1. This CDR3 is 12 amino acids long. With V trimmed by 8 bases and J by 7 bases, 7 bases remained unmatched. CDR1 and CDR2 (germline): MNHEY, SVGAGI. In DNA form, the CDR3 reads TGTGCCAGCGTCGACAGGGCTGATGAAGCTTTCTTT. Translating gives CASVDRADEAFF.